This passage covers 10 T cell receptor beta chains from one sample sequenced in a study of CD8 T cells in ankylosing spondylitis. No antigen is known for these receptors. In TCRdb, the 5' RACE reads were re-called with MiXCR into one record per CDR3 protein. The table has about 450,000 distinct CDR3 sequences, about 24% seen once. The study, taken as a whole, reports: For ankylosing spondylitis blood, a TCR beta motif of 7 or 8 highly homologous variants appeared characteristic.

Sequencing used blood, either unsorted or a sorted T cell fraction (not recorded which). The receptor set was obtained from a male donor with ankylosing spondylitis.

This clonotype was detected a few times. The chain has TRBV10-3 and TRBJ2-2; no firm D call. Trimming cost V 6 bases and J 5 bases, with 13 bases left between them. This CDR3 has 14 amino acids. The germline gives CDR1 ENHRY, CDR2 SYGVKD. The CDR3 DNA sequence: TGTGCCATCAGCCTCCGATCGGAGACCGGGGAGCTGTTTTTT. Protein product: CAISLRSETGELFF.

This clonotype was seen only a few times. This chain connects TRBV7-9 to TRBJ2-3, with D uncertain. The CDR3 is 14 residues long. Germline CDR1 reads SEHNR; CDR2 reads FQNEAQ (reference sequence). The V and J ends lost 0 bases and 11 bases respectively, with 15 bases between them. CDR3 sequence reads: CASSLAETSQRQYF. The CDR3 DNA is TGTGCCAGCAGCTTAGCGGAGACCTCCCAGAGGCAGTATTTT. Full variable domain (rest looked up from reference TRBV7-9 and TRBJ2-3): DTGVSQNPRHKITKRGQNVTFRCDPISEHNRLYWYRQTLGQGPEFLTYFQNEAQLEKSRLLSDRFSAERPKGSFSTLEIQRTEQGDSAMYLCASSLAETSQRQYFGPGTRLTVL.

This sequence joins TRBV10-3 and TRBJ2-7; unclear D gene. CDR1 and CDR2 (germline): ENHRY, SYGVKD. The CDR3 is 14 amino acids. With 0 bases removed from V and 3 bases from J, the gap between germline ends came to 9 bases. The DNA for the CDR3 is TGTGCCATCAGTGAGTCAAATCCAGGCTACGAGCAGTACTTC. The encoded protein is CAISESNPGYEQYF.

The chain links TRBV2 to TRBJ2-2; D possibly corresponds to TRBD2 (6 bases). Germline CDR1 and CDR2: SNHLY and FYNNEI. Trimming shortened V by 6 bases and J by 5 bases, and 13 bases separated the two germline ends. There are 14 residues in the CDR3. CDR3 DNA: TGTGCCAGCAGCGGGGGTCGGGGAACCGGGGAGCTGTTTTTT. Encoded protein: CASSGGRGTGELFF.

This clonotype turned up a few times. This rearrangement joins TRBV7-7 to TRBJ2-2, with unresolved D. Germline lookup yields CDR1 SSHAT and CDR2 FNYEAQ (reference sequence). This CDR3 has 15 residues. The V end was cut by 1 base, the J end by 0 bases, with 6 bases between. The chain's CDR3 is CASSLGPPNTGELFF. The CDR3 nucleotides are TGTGCCAGCAGCTTAGGACCTCCGAACACCGGGGAGCTGTTTTTT.

The V call is TRBV3-1, the J call TRBJ1-4; unclear D gene. Per the germline V gene, CDR1 is LGHDT and CDR2 is YNNKEL (reference sequence). Trimming removed 4 bases from V and 4 bases from J, with 13 bases in between. The CDR3 is 15 residues long. As DNA, the CDR3 is TGTGCCAGCAGCCCCAACGACGGTGGTAATGAAAAACTGTTTTTT. Its protein is CASSPNDGGNEKLFF.

This clonotype was seen a handful of times. This chain joins TRBV20-1 and TRBJ2-2; tentatively, D is TRBD1 or TRBD2 (5 bases each). Germline-derived CDR1 and CDR2 are DFQATT and SNEGSKA (reference sequence). This CDR3 comprises 14 residues. Trimming took 4 bases from V and 8 from J, leaving 17 bases between them. CDR3 in amino acids: CSATAPGTKGELFF. The DNA for the CDR3 is TGCAGTGCTACCGCCCCGGGGACGAAAGGGGAGCTGTTTTTT.

This clonotype has only a few counts. The chain uses TRBV12-3 or TRBV12-4 and TRBJ2-6; D gene uncertain. Trimming cost V 3 bases and J 0 bases, with 3 bases left between them. The CDR3 extends over 14 amino acids. CDR3 residues: CASSFASGANVLTF. CDR3 DNA: TGTGCCAGCAGTTTTGCCTCTGGGGCCAACGTCCTGACTTTC.

This clonotype showed up just once. V usage is TRBV29-1 and J usage is TRBJ1-1, with D perhaps TRBD1 (5 bases). Trimming cost V 7 bases and J 4 bases, with 16 bases left between them. Germline-derived CDR1 and CDR2 are SQVTM and ANQGSEA. There are 13 residues in the CDR3. CDR3 DNA sequence: TGCAGCGCCCCGATCAGGGAGGGCACTGAAGCTTTCTTT. It specifies CSAPIREGTEAFF.

This clonotype is a singleton in its sample. This chain links TRBV5-1 with TRBJ2-5; TRBD1 or TRBD2 may be the D gene (6 bases each). Germline assignment: CDR1 SGHRS and CDR2 YFSETQ. This CDR3 is 14 amino acids long. Trimming removed 0 bases at V and 4 bases at J, with 10 bases between. In DNA form, the CDR3 reads TGCGCCAGCAGCTTGGAGAGGGGGGCAGAGACCCAGTACTTC. It yields the protein CASSLERGAETQYF. Drawing the rest from reference TRBV5-1 and TRBJ2-5, the complete variable domain is KAGVTQTPRYLIKTRGQQVTLSCSPISGHRSVSWYQQTPGQGLQFLFEYFSETQRNKGNFPGRFSGRQFSNSRSEMNVSTLELGDSALYLCASSLERGAETQYFGPGTRLLVL.